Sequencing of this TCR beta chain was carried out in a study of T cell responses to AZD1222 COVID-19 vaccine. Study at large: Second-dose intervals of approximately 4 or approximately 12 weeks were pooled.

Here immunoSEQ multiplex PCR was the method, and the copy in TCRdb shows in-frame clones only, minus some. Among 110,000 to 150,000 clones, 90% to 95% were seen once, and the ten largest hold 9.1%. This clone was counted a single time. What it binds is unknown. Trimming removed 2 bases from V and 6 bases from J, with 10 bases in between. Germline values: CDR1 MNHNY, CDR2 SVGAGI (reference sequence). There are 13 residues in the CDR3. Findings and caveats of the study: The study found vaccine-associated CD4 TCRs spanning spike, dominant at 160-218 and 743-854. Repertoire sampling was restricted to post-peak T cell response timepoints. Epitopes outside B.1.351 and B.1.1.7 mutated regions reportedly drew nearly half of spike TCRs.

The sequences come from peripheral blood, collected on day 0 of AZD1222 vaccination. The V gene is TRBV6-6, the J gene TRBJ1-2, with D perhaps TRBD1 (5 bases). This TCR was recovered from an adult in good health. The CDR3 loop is CASSYGQGNGYTF. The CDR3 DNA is TGTGCCAGCAGTTACGGGCAGGGCAATGGCTACACCTTC.